One and the same sample provided the 2 T cell receptor beta chains below, sequenced in a study of CD8+CD57+ T cells in acquired aplastic anemia. Only patients with CD8+CD57+ cell expansion on flow cytometry were chosen for sequencing. Genomic DNA, the template, was used for profiling of the TCR beta VDJ and CDR3. MiXCR, run by TCRdb on the reads, gives a single entry per CDR3 protein. The data show around 170,000 distinct CDR3 sequences, under 55% seen once. Sequenced: sorted CD4+, CD8+, or CD8+CD57+ T cells (not recorded which) from PBMCs. All receptors derive from a human donor with aplastic anemia.

In its sample, this clonotype was seen a few times. The rearrangement joins TRBV15 to TRBJ2-5; perhaps TRBD1 as D (5 bases). Germline V gene sequence: CDR1 LNHNV, CDR2 YYDKDF (reference sequence). V was trimmed by 1 base and J by 2 bases, leaving 5 bases between them. The CDR3 length is 13 residues. CDR3 protein: CATSRGQQETQYF. The DNA of the CDR3 is TGTGCCACCAGCAGAGGACAGCAAGAGACCCAGTACTTC.

This clonotype was recorded many times. The chain carries TRBV7-9 and TRBJ2-5; a possible D gene is TRBD2 (5 bases). V lost 4 bases, J lost 7 bases, and 16 bases lay in between. CDR3 size: 14 residues. In germline, CDR1 is SEHNR, CDR2 FQNEAQ (reference sequence). Here the CDR3 DNA reads TGTGCCAGCAGCTCGAGGGTCGAAGACTCGACCCAGTACTTC. This gives the protein CASSSRVEDSTQYF.